The 32 T cell receptor beta chains below were found in one sample sequenced in a study of early T cells in non-severe SARS-CoV-2 infection. TCRdb re-derived calls from the 5' RACE reads in MiXCR, one entry per CDR3 protein. This sample yields tens of thousands of distinct CDR3 sequences, of which roughly a tenth are seen a single time; 7.6% belongs to the top ten. Here the sequenced sample was whole blood, taken at baseline. Receptor source: an adult who was a healthcare worker with PCR-confirmed SARS-CoV-2 infection or an uninfected control (not recorded which).

This clonotype was seen repeatedly, ten times or more. V is TRBV6-5 and J is TRBJ2-1; TRBD2 matches at 8 bases. The length of the CDR3 is 15 residues. CDR1 and CDR2 (germline): MNHEY, SVGAGI. V shed 0 bases and J 9 bases; nucleotides not matched to a gene: 7. The CDR3 nucleotides read TGTGCCAGCAGTTACTCTGGCGGGGGGCTGGGTGAGCAGTTCTTC. As protein: CASSYSGGGLGEQFF.

This chain connects TRBV5-1 to TRBJ1-6; D might be TRBD1 (5 bases). The CDR3 is 16 amino acids. CDR1 and CDR2 (germline): SGHRS, YFSETQ. With 4 bases removed from V and 8 bases from J, the gap between germline ends came to 19 bases. CDR3 bases: TGCGCCAGCAGCCCAAGGACAACTTCGACGGATTCACCCCTCCACTTT. It codes for CASSPRTTSTDSPLHF.

This clonotype was counted at least ten times. The J gene is TRBJ1-2, the V gene TRBV7-2, with D unresolved. Per germline, CDR1 SGHTA and CDR2 FQGNSA. The CDR3 consists of 12 residues. Deletions cut 1 base from V and 4 bases from J, with 4 bases between. CDR3 residues: CASSLDPYGYTF. The CDR3 DNA reads TGTGCCAGCAGCTTAGATCCCTATGGCTACACCTTC.

The rearrangement joins TRBV6-1 to TRBJ1-2, with D perhaps TRBD1 (6 bases). Trimming left V 2 bases short and J 4 bases short, with 20 bases between. Germline assignment: CDR1 MNHNS and CDR2 SASEGT. This CDR3 has 17 residues. CDR3 sequence reads: CASSETTYREGSYGYTF. CDR3 coding DNA: TGTGCCAGCAGTGAAACGACGTACAGGGAGGGATCCTATGGCTACACCTTC.

This clonotype was seen ten or more times. This chain joins TRBV14 and TRBJ1-2, with D maybe TRBD1 (5 bases). This CDR3 comprises 18 residues. Germline CDR1 reads SGHDN; CDR2 reads FVKESK. V lost 1 base and J 4 bases, leaving 22 bases between the germline ends. The CDR3 loop is CASSQVGALYEGFYGYTF. CDR3 sequence (DNA): TGTGCCAGCAGCCAAGTTGGGGCCCTTTATGAAGGCTTCTATGGCTACACCTTC.

This sequence joins TRBV7-2 and TRBJ2-1, with D perhaps TRBD1 or TRBD2 (6 bases each). The CDR3 is 15 amino acids. Germline assignment: CDR1 SGHTA and CDR2 FQGNSA. Trimming cost V 0 bases and J 5 bases, with 11 bases left between them. CDR3 in amino acids: CASSLAGGADNEQFF. The CDR3 coding sequence is TGTGCCAGCAGCTTAGCGGGGGGCGCCGACAATGAGCAGTTCTTC.

This chain joins TRBV18 and TRBJ1-1; TRBD1 aligns across 7 bases. The germline V gene encodes CDR1 KGHSH and CDR2 LQKENI. V was clipped by 5 bases and J by 6 bases; unmatched bases: 6. The CDR3 runs 13 residues. CDR3 nucleotide sequence: TGTGCCAGCTCATCGACAGGGCGGGCTGAAGCTTTCTTT. Its translation: CASSSTGRAEAFF.

This clonotype was recorded a few times. The V call is TRBV10-3, the J call TRBJ2-3; TRBD1 aligns across 8 bases. With 10 bases clipped from V and 3 bases from J, the junction kept 6 bases outside the gene matches. The CDR3 covers 13 residues. Germline V gene data show CDR1 as ENHRY and CDR2 as SYGVKD. The CDR3 bases are TGTGCCACCCGGGACAGGCTGACAGATACGCAGTATTTT. It yields the protein CATRDRLTDTQYF.

This chain joins TRBV4-3 and TRBJ1-1; no definite D call. Germline V CDR1 and CDR2: LGHNA, YSLEER. The CDR3 sequence is 14 residues long. V was shortened by 2 bases and J by 5 bases, with 12 bases between the two germline ends. CDR3 in amino acids: CASSQTVEYTEAFF. In DNA, the CDR3 is TGCGCCAGCAGCCAAACAGTGGAGTATACTGAAGCTTTCTTT.

The chain is built from TRBV29-1 and TRBJ2-7; the match to TRBD1 covers 8 bases. V was clipped by 1 base and J by 2 bases; unmatched bases: 4. The germline V gene has CDR1 SQVTM and CDR2 ANQGSEA. CDR3 size: 14 residues. CDR3 sequence: CSVEGGTGAYEQYF. DNA of the CDR3: TGCAGCGTTGAAGGCGGGACAGGAGCCTACGAGCAGTACTTC.

This clonotype was detected ten times or more. The chain carries TRBV7-9 and TRBJ2-7; D is tentatively TRBD1 or TRBD2 (5 bases each). Germline V gene data show CDR1 as SEHNR and CDR2 as FQNEAQ (reference sequence). Trimming took 5 bases from V and 3 from J, leaving 17 bases between them. The CDR3 spans 15 residues. The CDR3 coding sequence is TGTGCCAGCAGCCCACTTCTGGGGGAGCGCTACGAGCAGTACTTC. Protein sequence: CASSPLLGERYEQYF.

Only a few counts were recorded for this clonotype. The V call is TRBV7-3, the J call TRBJ2-1; D is possibly TRBD1 (5 bases). The CDR3 sequence is 15 residues long. The germline V gene has CDR1 SGHTA and CDR2 FQGTGA. Deletions cut 5 bases from V and 6 bases from J, with 17 bases between. The CDR3 sequence: CASSQDSFRVNEQFF. CDR3 nucleotide sequence: TGTGCCAGCAGCCAAGACAGTTTTAGAGTCAATGAGCAGTTCTTC.

This clonotype turned up a few times. This chain uses TRBV7-9 with TRBJ2-3; maybe TRBD1 (6 bases). V lost 5 bases and J 5 bases, leaving 17 bases between the germline ends. The CDR3 runs to 15 residues. Per germline, CDR1 SEHNR and CDR2 FQNEAQ (reference sequence). CDR3 residues: CASSPSGQGLDTQYF. The CDR3 DNA sequence: TGTGCCAGCAGCCCCTCTGGGCAGGGGTTAGATACGCAGTATTTT. Full variable domain (outside the CDR3, taken from reference TRBV7-9 and TRBJ2-3): DTGVSQNPRHKITKRGQNVTFRCDPISEHNRLYWYRQTLGQGPEFLTYFQNEAQLEKSRLLSDRFSAERPKGSFSTLEIQRTEQGDSAMYLCASSPSGQGLDTQYFGPGTRLTVL.

This clonotype was counted between two and nine times. The chain employs TRBV6-1 and TRBJ2-3; D may be TRBD1 (5 bases). CDR3 size: 15 residues. Germline CDR1 reads MNHNS; CDR2 reads SASEGT. V was cut by 6 bases and J by 3 bases, with 16 bases left in between. CDR3: CASRDTTVSTDTQYF. CDR3 coding DNA: TGTGCCAGCAGGGACACGACCGTTTCAACAGATACGCAGTATTTT.

This clonotype was observed many times. The chain employs TRBV9 and TRBJ1-1; D not certain. The CDR3 length is 13 residues. Looked up from germline, CDR1 is SGDLS and CDR2 is YYNGEE. Trimming stripped 6 bases from V and 5 bases from J, with 14 bases between. CDR3 protein: CASMRHGETEAFF. CDR3 nucleotide sequence: TGTGCCAGCATGAGGCATGGGGAAACTGAAGCTTTCTTT.

This chain uses TRBV7-2 with TRBJ1-3; D not certain. With 7 bases removed from V and 2 bases from J, the gap between germline ends came to 9 bases. Germline V gene lookup returns CDR1 SGHTA and CDR2 FQGNSA. There are 13 residues in the CDR3. The DNA of the CDR3 is TGTGCCAGCACCGAGGGTCCTGGAAACACCATATATTTT. It yields the protein CASTEGPGNTIYF.

The genes are TRBV7-2 and TRBJ2-3, with 7 bases aligning to TRBD2. Germline CDR1 SGHTA, CDR2 FQGNSA. V lost 5 bases and J lost 2; bases outside the gene matches: 13. The CDR3 consists of 17 residues. Written as DNA, the CDR3 is TGTGCCAGCAGCCGACTGAGGCGGGGGATTCCCACAGATACGCAGTATTTT. It specifies CASSRLRRGIPTDTQYF.

The chain recombines TRBV12-3 or TRBV12-4 with TRBJ2-2, with D perhaps TRBD1 (5 bases). The V end was cut by 6 bases, the J end by 0 bases, with 5 bases between. The CDR3 has 13 residues. The CDR3 nucleotides read TGTGCCAGCAGACAGGCGAACACCGGGGAGCTGTTTTTT. This encodes CASRQANTGELFF.

This clonotype was recorded a few times. The chain has TRBV4-3 and TRBJ1-2; 11 positions agree with TRBD1. CDR1 is LGHNA and CDR2 is YSLEER in the germline V gene. V shed 4 bases, J shed 8 bases, and the junction held 9 bases outside the gene matches. This CDR3 is 15 amino acids long. The CDR3 sequence: CASSPGDRGTEGYTF. CDR3 bases: TGCGCCAGCAGCCCGGGGGACAGGGGGACGGAGGGCTACACCTTC.

The rearrangement uses TRBV12-3 or TRBV12-4 and TRBJ1-2; TRBD1 matches 10 bases. The trim removed 6 bases at V and 2 bases at J, leaving 3 bases unmatched. CDR3 length: 14 residues. CDR3 region: CASSRDRGNYGYTF. The DNA of the CDR3 is TGTGCCAGCAGCCGGGACAGGGGCAACTATGGCTACACCTTC.

The J gene is TRBJ2-1, the V gene TRBV10-3; 9 bases fit TRBD1. V shed 3 bases and J 6 bases; nucleotides not matched to a gene: 6. Germline CDR1 reads ENHRY; CDR2 reads SYGVKD. The CDR3 length is 15 residues. CDR3 in amino acids: CAISDRTGESNEQFF. The CDR3 nucleotides read TGTGCCATCAGTGACAGGACAGGGGAGAGCAATGAGCAGTTCTTC.

This clonotype was found many times. The chain couples TRBV12-5 to TRBJ1-1; no reliable D call. With 7 bases removed from V and 4 bases from J, the gap between germline ends came to 13 bases. The CDR3 consists of 13 residues. The germline gives CDR1 LGHNT, CDR2 FRNRAP. CDR3 protein: CASANSGFTEAFF. In DNA form, the CDR3 reads TGTGCTAGTGCCAATTCGGGGTTCACTGAAGCTTTCTTT.

This clonotype appeared a few times. CDR3 loop: CASRKQGLNTEAFF. Here the CDR3 DNA reads TGTGCCAGCAGAAAACAGGGCCTGAACACTGAAGCTTTCTTT. J is TRBJ1-1 and V is TRBV7-8, with D possibly being TRBD1 (6 bases). V was pared by 6 bases and J by 0 bases, with 11 bases between. CDR1 is SGHVS and CDR2 is FQNEAQ in the germline V gene. The CDR3 totals 14 residues.

This clonotype was counted many times. This chain connects TRBV24-1 to TRBJ1-2; the match to TRBD1 covers 8 bases. V shed 2 bases and J 6 bases; nucleotides not matched to a gene: 7. CDR3 length equals 15 residues. From germline, CDR1 is KGHDR and CDR2 SFDVKD. The CDR3 DNA reads TGTGCCACCAGTGATTCCTGGACAGGGAGAGATGGCTACACCTTC. Its translation: CATSDSWTGRDGYTF.

The rearrangement joins TRBV7-3 to TRBJ2-3, with TRBD1 as a possible D gene (5 bases). With 2 bases removed from V and 2 bases from J, the gap between germline ends came to 11 bases. CDR1 is SGHTA and CDR2 is FQGTGA in the germline V gene. The CDR3 has 15 residues. Here the CDR3 reads CASSLDRGTTDTQYF. DNA of the CDR3: TGTGCCAGCAGCTTAGATAGGGGCACCACAGATACGCAGTATTTT.

This clonotype was recorded at least ten times. This chain joins TRBV7-6 and TRBJ2-3; 16 bases match TRBD2. The CDR3 runs to 17 residues. Germline V gene sequence: CDR1 SGHVS, CDR2 FNYEAQ. J was trimmed by 2 bases and V by 4 bases; bases with no gene match: 3. Here the CDR3 reads CASSWGLAGGLTDTQYF. CDR3 DNA: TGTGCCAGCAGCTGGGGACTAGCGGGGGGGCTCACAGATACGCAGTATTTT.

This clonotype occurred a few times. The chain is built from TRBV19 and TRBJ1-5, with 10 nucleotides matching TRBD1. Germline V gene data show CDR1 as LNHDA and CDR2 as SQIVND (reference sequence). The CDR3 extends over 18 amino acids. V shed 5 bases, J shed 1 base, and the junction held 11 bases outside the gene matches. Written as DNA, the CDR3 is TGTGCCAGTAGTCGAAAGAGACAGGGGGCTGGGAGCAATCAGCCCCAGCATTTT. Its translation: CASSRKRQGAGSNQPQHF.

This clonotype was seen many times. This sequence joins TRBV6-5 and TRBJ1-5; TRBD1 might be the D (5 bases). Germline V gene sequence: CDR1 MNHEY, CDR2 SVGAGI. CDR3 length: 13 residues. V lost 6 bases, J lost 3 bases, and 9 bases lay in between. The CDR3 DNA is TGTGCCAGCAGCCGAGGGGACAATCAGCCCCAGCATTTT. Residues: CASSRGDNQPQHF.

This clonotype was counted a few times. This chain links TRBV6-1 with TRBJ2-3, with D perhaps matching TRBD2 (6 bases). The CDR3 is 13 amino acids. Trimming shortened V by 9 bases and J by 2 bases, and 12 bases separated the two germline ends. The V gene's germline CDR1 is MNHNS and CDR2 SASEGT. The CDR3 DNA reads TGTGCCAGTCGGGACTCACTCACAGATACGCAGTATTTT. This encodes CASRDSLTDTQYF.

V usage is TRBV6-4 and J usage is TRBJ2-2; TRBD1 might be the D (7 bases). The ends were cut back, 4 bases at V and 4 bases at J, with 10 bases in the middle. Germline CDR1 and CDR2: MRHNA and SNTAGT. This CDR3 region has 14 residues. This CDR3 reads CASSVQGGTGELFF. The CDR3 bases are TGTGCCAGCAGTGTCCAGGGGGGCACCGGGGAGCTGTTTTTT.

The sample holds a few counts of this clonotype. This chain links TRBV12-3 or TRBV12-4 with TRBJ2-1; 8 nucleotides line up with TRBD2. The CDR3 runs to 16 residues. V shed 2 bases and J 0 bases; nucleotides not matched to a gene: 3. The CDR3 is CASSLRGGTSYNEQFF. CDR3 coding DNA: TGTGCCAGCAGTTTACGCGGGGGGACCTCCTACAATGAGCAGTTCTTC.

CDR3: CASSQRTTRLYNEQFF. The CDR3, as DNA: TGTGCCAGCAGCCAGAGGACTACCCGATTATACAATGAGCAGTTCTTC. The V gene is TRBV12-3 or TRBV12-4, the J gene TRBJ2-1; D possibly corresponds to TRBD2 (6 bases). Trimming stripped 6 bases from V and 4 bases from J, with 19 bases between. The CDR3 loop spans 16 amino acids.